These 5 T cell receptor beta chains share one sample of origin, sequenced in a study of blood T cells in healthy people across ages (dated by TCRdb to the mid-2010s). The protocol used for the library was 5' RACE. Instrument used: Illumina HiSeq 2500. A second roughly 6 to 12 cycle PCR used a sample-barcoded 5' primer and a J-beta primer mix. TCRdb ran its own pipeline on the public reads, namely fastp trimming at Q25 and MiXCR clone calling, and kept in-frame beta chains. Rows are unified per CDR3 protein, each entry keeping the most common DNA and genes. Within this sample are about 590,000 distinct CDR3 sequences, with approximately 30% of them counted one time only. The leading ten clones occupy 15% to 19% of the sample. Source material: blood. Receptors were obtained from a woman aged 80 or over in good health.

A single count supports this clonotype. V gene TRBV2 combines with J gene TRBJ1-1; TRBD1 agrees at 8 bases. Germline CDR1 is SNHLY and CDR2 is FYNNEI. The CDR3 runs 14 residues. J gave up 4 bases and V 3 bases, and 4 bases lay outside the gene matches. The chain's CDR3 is CASSDRGRGTEAFF. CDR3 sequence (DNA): TGTGCCAGCAGTGACAGGGGGCGAGGCACTGAAGCTTTCTTT. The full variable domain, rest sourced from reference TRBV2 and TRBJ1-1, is EPEVTQTPSHQVTQMGQEVILRCVPISNHLYFYWYRQILGQKVEFLVSFYNNEISEKSEIFDDQFSVERPDGSNFTLKIRSTKLEDSAMYFCASSDRGRGTEAFFGQGTRLTVV.

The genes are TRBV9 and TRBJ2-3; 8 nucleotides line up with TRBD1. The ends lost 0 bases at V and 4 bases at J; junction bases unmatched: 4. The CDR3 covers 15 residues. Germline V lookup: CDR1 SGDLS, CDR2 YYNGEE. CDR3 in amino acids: CASSVGGQGADTQYF. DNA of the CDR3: TGTGCCAGCAGCGTAGGAGGACAGGGTGCAGATACGCAGTATTTT.

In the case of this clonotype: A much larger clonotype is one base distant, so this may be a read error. The CDR3 spells CASRGQGLNTEAFF. As DNA, the CDR3 is TGTGCCAGCAGGGGACAGGGTTTGAACACTGAAGCTTTCTTT. The gene calls are TRBV2 and TRBJ1-1; 9 bases match TRBD1. Germline V gene lookup returns CDR1 SNHLY and CDR2 FYNNEI. This CDR3 has 14 amino acids. The V and J ends lost 6 bases and 0 bases, in that order; junction bases with no gene match: 2.

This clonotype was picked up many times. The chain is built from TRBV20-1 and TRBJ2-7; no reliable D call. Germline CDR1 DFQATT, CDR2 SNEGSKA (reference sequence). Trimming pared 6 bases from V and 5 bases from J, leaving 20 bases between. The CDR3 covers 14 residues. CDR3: CSAVWGNNHNEQYF. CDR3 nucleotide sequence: TGCAGTGCCGTCTGGGGAAATAACCATAACGAGCAGTACTTC.

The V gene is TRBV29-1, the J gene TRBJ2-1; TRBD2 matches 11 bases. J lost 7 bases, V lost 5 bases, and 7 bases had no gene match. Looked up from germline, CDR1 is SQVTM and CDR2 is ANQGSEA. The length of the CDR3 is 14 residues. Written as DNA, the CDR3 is TGCAGCGTTCCCCCGGGACTAGCGGTGAATGAGCAGTTCTTC. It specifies CSVPPGLAVNEQFF.